There are many counts of the clone carrying this T cell receptor (beta chain). These data are taken from a study of Graves' ophthalmopathy and Graves' hyperthyroidism. Germline lookup yields CDR1 SQVTM and CDR2 ANQGSEA. This CDR3 comprises 12 residues. Trimming took off 2 bases at V and 5 bases at J, with 9 bases between the two ends. RNA transcripts provided the template for amplifying TCR beta CDR3 regions. RT-PCR with HTBI primers came first, then second-round multiplex PCR. TCRdb reanalysed the multiplex PCR reads using MiXCR and keeps one entry per CDR3 protein. This sample has 300,000 to 450,000 distinct CDR3 sequences, with roughly 17% found just once.

This receptor was identified in an adult woman with stable Graves' hyperthyroidism. Sequencing was done on a sample of peripheral blood. The genes are TRBV29-1 and TRBJ1-2; perhaps TRBD1 as D (5 bases). The CDR3 loop reads CSVESREYGYTF. CDR3 in DNA: TGCAGCGTTGAAAGCAGGGAATATGGCTACACCTTC.